This record concerns one T cell receptor beta chain sequence. The antigen is unknown. PCR was performed a second time for roughly 6 to 12 cycles using a sample-barcoded 5' primer and a J-beta primer mix. TCRdb reprocessed the 5' RACE reads via MiXCR and lists one record per CDR3 protein. Of hundreds of thousands of distinct CDR3 sequences listed, around a fifth are singletons. This CDR3 is 13 amino acids long. With 2 bases removed from V and 0 bases from J, the gap between germline ends came to 7 bases. Germline V gene sequence: CDR1 DFQATT, CDR2 SNEGSKA (reference sequence). The sample is drawn from a study of blood T cells in healthy people across ages. The study's findings and limits: Older individuals had lower TCR beta diversity per million T cells (the decline was roughly linear).

The receptor was derived from an older man in good health. The gene calls are TRBV20-1 and TRBJ2-5; D remains ambiguous. Material: blood. The CDR3 DNA is TGCAGTGCTAGACGAGTGAACCAAGAGACCCAGTACTTC. Protein product: CSARRVNQETQYF.